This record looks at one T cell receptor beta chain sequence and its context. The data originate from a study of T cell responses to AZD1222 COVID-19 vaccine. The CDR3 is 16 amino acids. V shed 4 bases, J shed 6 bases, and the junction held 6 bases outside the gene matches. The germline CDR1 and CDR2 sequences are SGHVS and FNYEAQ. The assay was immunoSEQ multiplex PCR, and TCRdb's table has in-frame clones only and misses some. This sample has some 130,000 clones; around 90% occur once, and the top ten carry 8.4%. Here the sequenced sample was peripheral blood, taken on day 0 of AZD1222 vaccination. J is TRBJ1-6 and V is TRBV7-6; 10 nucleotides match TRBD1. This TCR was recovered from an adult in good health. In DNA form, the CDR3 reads TGTGCCAGCAGCTCGGGGACAGGGGAGGCTAATTCACCCCTCCACTTT. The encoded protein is CASSSGTGEANSPLHF.